The clone carrying this TCR beta chain occurred once. Antigen: not known. A much larger clone lies a single base off, so this may be a read error. Germline V gene lookup returns CDR1 SGHTA and CDR2 FQGNSA. The CDR3 is 14 amino acids. CDR3-region Arm-PCR and iRepertoire HTBI primers produced the TCR beta libraries. TCRdb used MiXCR to reprocess the multiplex PCR reads, holding one entry per CDR3 protein. The data contain 680,000 or so distinct CDR3 sequences, 16% of them singletons. Described time point: newly diagnosed GD, antithyroid drugs for less than 3 months. Scientists built the TCR library using RNA that was extracted from PBMCs. This sample is drawn from a study of regulatory T cells in long-lasting Graves disease. Findings of the study overall: Whereas new patients shared 800 to 1,000 public clonotypes, persistent patients shared more, at approximately 2,500.

These same records also appear under a second study, on T cells in Graves' hyperthyroidism and ophthalmopathy. From that paper: Hyperthyroidism of Graves' type that showed no ophthalmopathy progression within 18 months was stable.

The sample in question was peripheral blood mononuclear cells (PBMCs), obtained at new diagnosis, from a patient treated with antithyroid drugs. The rearrangement links TRBV7-2 to TRBJ1-5; unclear D gene. The TCR was taken from a woman younger than 45 with Graves disease. As DNA, the CDR3 is TGTGCCAGCTCCCTGGAAGGTACTATCCAGCCCCGGCATTTT. Its protein product is CASSLEGTIQPRHF.